Following are 9 T cell receptor beta chains from one sample sequenced in a study of tumor-infiltrating lymphocytes in primary liver carcinoma. Priming with a constant-region primer yielded TCR beta cDNA from around 0.45 ug total RNA. Libraries of TCR beta came from three nested multiplex PCR rounds with slightly modified ARM-PCR. The two initial PCR rounds, about 9 cycles each, used TRBV1-TRBV30 forward and C-beta reverse primers. TCRdb reprocessed the multiplex PCR reads via MiXCR and lists one record per CDR3 protein. In the table there are roughly 53,000 distinct CDR3 sequences, roughly 77% of which are singletons. It was from about 21-30 mg of unsorted bulk tissue that RNA and DNA were co-extracted. The sample comprised liver tumor tissue from sampling region 2. The subset is: tumor region T2, inferior pole. These receptors originate from a man between 35 and 55 years old with primary liver carcinoma and hepatitis B virus infection.

This sequence joins TRBV10-3 and TRBJ2-5; D remains ambiguous. V lost 6 bases, J lost 13 bases, and 15 bases lay in between. The V gene's germline CDR1 is ENHRY and CDR2 SYGVKD. This CDR3 has 11 amino acids. The CDR3 DNA reads as TGTGCCATCAGGGTGGCAGAGACGCTGTACTTC. This translates into CAIRVAETLYF.

As for this clonotype: A read error may account for a junction end that differs from germline. This chain joins TRBV11-2 and TRBJ2-5; D possibly corresponds to TRBD1 (6 bases). This CDR3 has 17 amino acids. Germline V gene sequence: CDR1 SGHAT, CDR2 FQNNGV. The CDR3 sequence is CASSLASGGSRQETKYF. The CDR3 DNA sequence: TGTGCCAGCAGCTTAGCTAGTGGGGGCAGTCGGCAAGAGACCAAGTACTTC.

This clonotype was counted only a few times. Just one base apart from a much larger clone, this may be a read error. This chain uses TRBV5-4 with TRBJ2-3; 13 positions match TRBD2. This CDR3 is 18 amino acids long. CDR1 SGHNT and CDR2 YYREEE come from the germline V gene (reference sequence). After removal of 4 bases from V and 1 base from J, the junction contained 9 bases not matched to a gene. The CDR3 coding sequence is TGTGCCAGCAGCCCTGGGACTAGCGGGGCCGGTGGCACAGATACGCAGTATTTT. This sequence encodes CASSPGTSGAGGTDTQYF.

A note on this clonotype: One end of the junction does not line up with germline, which may come from a read error. The chain uses TRBV12-3 or TRBV12-4 and TRBJ2-7; 9 nucleotides align to TRBD2. This CDR3 is built from 18 residues. CDR3 residues: CASSLITSTHAGGYEQYF. Here the CDR3 DNA reads TGTGCCAGCAGTTTAATCACTAGCACCCACGCGGGAGGGTACGAGCAGTACTTT.

The V and J genes are TRBV29-1 and TRBJ2-5; no firm D call. The germline V gene has CDR1 SQVTM and CDR2 ANQGSEA. Trimming cost V 3 bases and J 5 bases, with 10 bases left between them. This CDR3 comprises 12 residues. The CDR3 loop reads CSVDAVGETQYF. The CDR3 DNA sequence: TGCAGCGTTGATGCAGTCGGGGAGACCCAGTACTTC. The entire variable domain, with the rest obtained from reference TRBV29-1 and TRBJ2-5, is as follows: SAVISQKPSRDICQRGTSLTIQCQVDSQVTMMFWYRQQPGQSLTLIATANQGSEATYESGFVIDKFPISRPNLTFSTLTVSNMSPEDSSIYLCSVDAVGETQYFGPGTRLLVL.

In this sample, this clonotype turned up a few times. A much bigger clone sits one base away, suggesting this may be a read error. The rearrangement joins TRBV5-4 to TRBJ2-1; 10 bases are shared with TRBD1. The CDR3 consists of 16 residues. Per germline, CDR1 SGHNT and CDR2 YYREEE (reference sequence). The CDR3 region is CTSSRQGATSYNEQFF. The DNA of the CDR3 is TGTACCAGCAGCCGACAGGGGGCCACCTCCTACAATGAGCAGTTCTTC.

The chain links TRBV6-2 or TRBV6-3 to TRBJ2-4; 7 positions agree with TRBD2. Trimming cost V 5 bases and J 4 bases; bases outside gene matches: 11. The CDR3 is made up of 16 amino acids. CDR1 is MNHEY, CDR2 SVGEGT, per germline. The CDR3 loop is CASSPGGSEGKNIQYF. The CDR3 DNA reads as TGTGCCAGCAGTCCTGGCGGGAGCGAGGGTAAAAACATTCAGTACTTC.

Comment on this clonotype: One end of the junction fails to match germline, which may point to a read error. This chain connects TRBV10-3 to TRBJ2-5; the D is unclear. Germline V lookup: CDR1 ENHRY, CDR2 SYGVKD. The CDR3 is made up of 15 amino acids. The CDR3 DNA follows: TGTGCCATCAGTGATCCCGACAAGTACCAAGAGATCCAGTACTTC. Translated: CAISDPDKYQEIQYF.

Comments on this clonotype: Since a much larger clone is just one base distant, this may be a read error. V gene TRBV7-2 combines with J gene TRBJ2-7; 10 bases are shared with TRBD2. CDR1 is SGHTA, CDR2 FQGNSA, per germline. The CDR3 is made up of 13 amino acids. The CDR3 nucleotides are TGTGCCAGCAACTTAGCGGGAGGCTACGAGCAGTACTTC. Protein product: CASNLAGGYEQYF.